The source of this T cell receptor beta chain is a study of CD8+ T cells in alopecia areata. Study-level background: Tofacitinib administration to treated patients was oral, at 5 to 10 mg twice daily. Severity of treated patients was scored by affected scalp percentage. Findings of the study overall: In scalp, tofacitinib significantly decreased clonality and expanded CD8+ clones among the top 100. Many expanded lesional clones persisted in scalp and blood during tofacitinib treatment.

RNA was isolated and reverse transcribed to cDNA, the sequencing template. Method: immunoSEQ multiplex PCR; TCRdb's copy keeps in-frame clones and lacks some. The top ten clones hold roughly an eighth of a sample with approximately 110,000 clones, around 50% of them seen once. Treatment described: oral pan-JAK inhibitor, 5-10 mg twice daily. This clone has just a few counts. Its antigen is currently unknown. Between the trimmed V and J ends, which lost 0 bases and 5 bases, there was a span of 9 bases. The CDR3 covers 14 residues. Germline V CDR1 and CDR2: SGDLS, YYNGEE. Sample: CD8+ T cells sorted from blood, taken at week 24, from a patient treated with tofacitinib. This sequence originates from a human donor with alopecia areata. The rearrangement uses TRBV9 and TRBJ1-5; tentatively, D is TRBD1 (6 bases). In nucleotides, the CDR3 is TGTGCCAGCAGCGTAGACAGGACAGATCAGCCCCAGCATTTT. Translating gives CASSVDRTDQPQHF.